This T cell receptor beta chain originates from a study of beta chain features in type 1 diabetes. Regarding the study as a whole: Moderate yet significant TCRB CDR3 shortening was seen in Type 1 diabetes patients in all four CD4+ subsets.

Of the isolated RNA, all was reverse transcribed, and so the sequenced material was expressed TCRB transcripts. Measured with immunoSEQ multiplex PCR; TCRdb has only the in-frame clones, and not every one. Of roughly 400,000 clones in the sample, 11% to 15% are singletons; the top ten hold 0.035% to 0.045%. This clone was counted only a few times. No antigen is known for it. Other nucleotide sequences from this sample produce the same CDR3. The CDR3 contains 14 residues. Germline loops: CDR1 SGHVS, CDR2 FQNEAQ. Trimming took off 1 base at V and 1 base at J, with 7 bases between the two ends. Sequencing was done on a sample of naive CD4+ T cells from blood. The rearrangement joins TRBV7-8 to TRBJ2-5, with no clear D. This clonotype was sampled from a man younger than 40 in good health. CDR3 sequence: CASSLGLAQETQYF. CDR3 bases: TGTGCCAGCAGCTTAGGCCTGGCCCAAGAGACCCAGTACTTC.